The 13 T cell receptor beta chains presented below share a single source sample, sequenced in a study of blood T cell repertoires in COVID-19. Libraries were prepared by immunoSEQ multiplex PCR; TCRdb keeps only in-frame clonotypes and omits some of them. This table holds tens of thousands of clones, 85% found once. Sequencing was performed on peripheral blood. These TCRs come from a man in his sixties with acute or convalescent COVID-19.

CDR3 nucleotides: TGCGCCAGCAGCCCTGACTACCACGAGCAGTACTTC. Translating it yields CASSPDYHEQYF. The chain couples TRBV10-2 to TRBJ2-7; D may be TRBD2 (5 bases). The CDR3 is 12 amino acids. Per the germline V gene, CDR1 is WSHSY and CDR2 is SAAADI. V lost 6 bases to trimming and J lost 5 bases, with 11 bases between them.

The chain couples TRBV7-2 to TRBJ1-3, with D possibly TRBD1 on 6 matching bases. The CDR3 totals 16 residues. CDR1 and CDR2 (germline): SGHTA, FQGNSA. Between the trimmed V and J ends, which lost 5 bases and 3 bases, there was a span of 17 bases. The CDR3 bases are TGTGCCAGCAGCATAAAACAGGGACGGAGTGGAAACACCATATATTTT. Encoded protein: CASSIKQGRSGNTIYF. The full variable domain, in which reference TRBV7-2 and TRBJ1-3 provide the parts outside the CDR3, is GAGVSQSPSNKVTEKGKDVELRCDPISGHTALYWYRQSLGQGLEFLIYFQGNSAPDKSGLPSDRFSAERTGGSVSTLTIQRTQQEDSAVYLCASSIKQGRSGNTIYFGEGSWLTVV.

V is TRBV5-6 and J is TRBJ1-6; TRBD1 aligns across 11 bases. The junction had 4 bases not matched to a gene; V was cut back by 3 bases and J by 2 bases. There are 17 residues in the CDR3. The germline V gene has CDR1 SGHDT and CDR2 YYEEEE. CDR3 sequence (DNA): TGTGCCAGCAGCTCCGGGACAGGGGGACCCTATAATTCACCCCTCCACTTT. The encoded protein is CASSSGTGGPYNSPLHF.

CDR3 sequence (DNA): TGTGCCAGCAGTTCAGGGGTAGGTTCACCCCTCCACTTT. Protein sequence: CASSSGVGSPLHF. The rearrangement joins TRBV2 to TRBJ1-6; a possible D gene is TRBD1 (6 bases). The V end was cut by 5 bases, the J end by 9 bases, with 11 bases between. This CDR3 region has 13 residues. CDR1 and CDR2 from the germline V gene are SNHLY and FYNNEI.

This chain links TRBV5-1 with TRBJ2-3, with D maybe TRBD2 (6 bases). Per the germline V gene, CDR1 is SGHRS and CDR2 is YFSETQ. The length of the CDR3 is 14 residues. Between the trimmed V and J ends, which lost 3 bases and 2 bases, there was a span of 10 bases. The CDR3 DNA reads as TGCGCCAGCAGCTCCGGGGGTCCCACAGATACGCAGTATTTT. It codes for CASSSGGPTDTQYF.

This chain joins TRBV10-3 and TRBJ1-6; 8 nucleotides line up with TRBD1. J lost 4 bases, V lost 5 bases, and 13 bases had no gene match. CDR1 is ENHRY, CDR2 SYGVKD, per germline. This CDR3 contains 18 residues. Written as DNA, the CDR3 is TGTGCCATCAGTAAAACAGGCACAGGGGGGCAGTATAATTCACCCCTCCACTTT. Residues: CAISKTGTGGQYNSPLHF.

The V call is TRBV6-5, the J call TRBJ2-3, with no clear D. Trimming took off 0 bases at V and 11 bases at J, with 12 bases between the two ends. The germline gives CDR1 MNHEY, CDR2 SVGAGI. The CDR3 length is 13 residues. The chain's CDR3 is CASSYSLQTRQYF. CDR3 DNA sequence: TGTGCCAGCAGTTACTCGTTGCAAACAAGGCAGTATTTT.

J is TRBJ1-1 and V is TRBV21-1. TRBV21-1 is a pseudogene. The CDR3 runs 13 residues. The CDR3 sequence: CASSKSLNTEAFF. CDR3 in DNA: TGTGCCAGCAGCAAAAGCCTGAACACTGAAGCTTTCTTT.

The chain couples TRBV28 to TRBJ2-3, with 8 bases lining up with TRBD2. The V and J ends lost 4 bases and 2 bases, in that order; junction bases with no gene match: 5. CDR1 and CDR2 (germline): MDHEN, SYDVKM. This CDR3 is built from 15 residues. Written as DNA, the CDR3 is TGTGCCAGCAGTTCTAGCGGGCCGTTCACAGATACGCAGTATTTT. Encoded protein: CASSSSGPFTDTQYF.

V and J are TRBV5-4 and TRBJ2-5, with 12 bases that match TRBD2. CDR1 is SGHNT and CDR2 is YYREEE in the germline V gene (reference sequence). V lost 4 bases to trimming and J lost 4 bases; unmatched junction nucleotides: 8. CDR3 length: 16 amino acids. CDR3 in DNA: TGTGCCAGCAGCGAGACGACTAGCGGGAGAGGAGAGACCCAGTACTTC. It encodes CASSETTSGRGETQYF.

V is TRBV14 and J is TRBJ1-2; TRBD1 is a possible D gene (6 bases). Germline-derived CDR1 and CDR2 are SGHDN and FVKESK. The CDR3 totals 17 residues. V was trimmed by 4 bases and J by 4 bases, leaving 22 bases between them. CDR3 nucleotides: TGTGCCAGCAGCCTGTCAAGCGGCAGGGGCAAGACCTATGGCTACACCTTC. Amino acid sequence: CASSLSSGRGKTYGYTF.

This chain links TRBV5-1 with TRBJ1-5; 9 bases line up with TRBD1. CDR3 size: 15 residues. Germline trimming cut 5 bases from V and 5 bases from J; bases unmatched to any gene: 8. Per germline, CDR1 SGHRS and CDR2 YFSETQ. Here the CDR3 reads CASRPGTGYDQPQHF. DNA for the CDR3: TGCGCCAGCAGACCCGGGACAGGGTACGATCAGCCCCAGCATTTT.

V and J are TRBV19 and TRBJ1-6, with D uncertain. CDR3 length equals 14 residues. Germline V gene sequence: CDR1 LNHDA, CDR2 SQIVND (reference sequence). Trimming removed 6 bases at V and 0 bases at J, with 6 bases between. CDR3 amino acids: CASSLSSYNSPLHF. The CDR3 DNA reads as TGTGCCAGTAGCTTGAGCTCCTATAATTCACCCCTCCACTTT.